This T cell receptor (beta chain) is from a study of cytomegalovirus exposure and HLA in healthy donors. As for the study in general: Membership in the Caucasian-associated ancestry cluster was found for about four fifths of 300 to 400 genotyped donors. Study observations and caveats: Most of the TCR beta V segments (in an earlier analysis) were productive either about 87% or about 30% of the time.

The CDR3 extends over 12 amino acids. The ends were cut back, 5 bases at V and 4 bases at J, with 9 bases in the middle. Per germline, CDR1 SGHAT and CDR2 FQNNGV. Points on this clone: The target antigen is unknown.

Use of 60 Vbeta and 13 Jbeta primers characterized the PCR. Sequencing was performed with immunoSEQ multiplex PCR; in TCRdb, only in-frame clones are kept and a portion is missing. Seen here are about 230,000 clones, more than 75% observed once, and the top ten hold over 1%. The chain recombines TRBV11-2 with TRBJ2-7; D perhaps matches TRBD1 (5 bases). Sequencing was done on a sample of PBMCs. The sequence was collected from a human donor in good health. The CDR3 sequence is CASSLGAYEQYF. CDR3 nucleotide sequence: TGTGCCAGCAGCCTAGGGGCTTACGAGCAGTACTTC.